This entry lists 15 T cell receptor beta chains sequenced from one sample in a study of human T cells and chemical hapten exposure. Time point: patch test 3, about 24 weeks after DPC sensitization. Treatment indicated: therapeutic diphenylcyclopropenone sensitization with weekly scalp DPC. TCRdb fed the RACE reads into MiXCR, producing one record per CDR3 protein. This sample carries more than 80,000 distinct CDR3 sequences, 10% to 14% of them seen once, and the ten largest clones take 3% to 4%. The source was whole blood, collected in connection with sensitization to the hapten diphenylcyclopropenone (DPC). The receptors here all came from a woman in her forties or fifties with alopecia areata. Some clones in this sample may be carry-over from other donors' samples.

Of note for this clonotype: The CDR3 ends on some other residue instead of the conserved phenylalanine or tryptophan, so this is likely a read error. In DNA, the CDR3 is TGTGCCAGCAGTGGGGGACAGGCGACCTATGGCTACACCTCC. Translation: CASSGGQATYGYTS. The V gene is TRBV6-6, the J gene TRBJ1-2; 8 bases line up with TRBD1. This CDR3 region has 14 residues. The V gene's germline CDR1 is MNHNY and CDR2 SVGAGI (reference sequence). V lost 5 bases to trimming and J lost 4 bases; unmatched junction nucleotides: 6.

CDR3 sequence (DNA): TGTGCCAGCTCACTGGGCGGGACAGGGGACCAAAACATTCAGTACTTC. Translated: CASSLGGTGDQNIQYF. This sequence joins TRBV18 and TRBJ2-4; 10 bases agree with TRBD1. Germline lookup yields CDR1 KGHSH and CDR2 LQKENI. The V and J ends lost 4 bases and 5 bases, in that order; junction bases with no gene match: 8. There are 16 residues in the CDR3.

This clonotype turned up a few times. This chain connects TRBV29-1 to TRBJ1-1; D might be TRBD1 (6 bases). CDR1 SQVTM and CDR2 ANQGSEA come from the germline V gene. Deletions cut 7 bases from V and 0 bases from J, with 9 bases between. CDR3 length: 12 residues. CDR3 sequence reads: CSGQVMNTEAFF. For the CDR3, the DNA is TGCAGCGGACAGGTCATGAACACTGAAGCTTTCTTT.

The chain recombines TRBV7-2 with TRBJ2-5; D unresolved. CDR1 is SGHTA and CDR2 is FQGNSA in the germline V gene. Trimming left V 3 bases short and J 2 bases short, with 13 bases between. This CDR3 region has 15 residues. In DNA, the CDR3 is TGTGCCAGCAGCTTCCGACTCTTCCCGCAAGAGACCCAGTACTTC. It yields the protein CASSFRLFPQETQYF.

This clonotype has ten or more counts. This chain uses TRBV6-4 with TRBJ1-2, with TRBD1 matching 9 bases. V was pared by 6 bases and J by 1 base, with 6 bases of the junction left unmatched. The germline V gene encodes CDR1 MRHNA and CDR2 SNTAGT. This CDR3 region has 15 residues. This chain's CDR3 is CASSPQGANNYGYTF. CDR3 DNA: TGTGCCAGCAGCCCACAGGGGGCGAATAACTATGGCTACACCTTC.

This clonotype was found many times. The gene calls are TRBV11-2 and TRBJ2-5, with 7 bases that match TRBD1. The CDR3 is 14 amino acids. The V and J ends lost 4 bases and 5 bases, in that order; junction bases with no gene match: 7. Germline V gene data show CDR1 as SGHAT and CDR2 as FQNNGV. This chain's CDR3 is CASSSDRVGETQYF. The DNA for the CDR3 is TGTGCCAGCAGCTCCGACAGGGTCGGTGAGACCCAGTACTTC.

This clonotype was found many times. The CDR3 coding sequence is TGCAGCGTTGACTTGGCTAACACTGAAGCTTTCTTT. Its protein product is CSVDLANTEAFF. V usage is TRBV29-1 and J usage is TRBJ1-1; D is ambiguous. Between the trimmed V and J ends, which lost 3 bases and 2 bases, there was a span of 7 bases. CDR1 is SQVTM and CDR2 is ANQGSEA in the germline V gene. There are 12 residues in the CDR3.

This clonotype was seen many times. The rearrangement uses TRBV10-3 and TRBJ2-1; 10 bases line up with TRBD2. Germline loops: CDR1 ENHRY, CDR2 SYGVKD. The CDR3 runs to 16 residues. Trimming cost V 0 bases and J 4 bases; bases outside gene matches: 3. Here the CDR3 reads CAISESPAGGYNEQFF. CDR3 DNA: TGTGCCATCAGTGAGTCCCCAGCGGGAGGGTACAATGAGCAGTTCTTC.

This clonotype was observed many times. The chain joins TRBV18 to TRBJ2-2, with 8 bases lining up with TRBD2. The CDR3 sequence is 15 residues long. The germline V gene encodes CDR1 KGHSH and CDR2 LQKENI. V gave up 2 bases and J gave up 6 bases; unmatched junction bases: 5. The CDR3 reads CASSPSSGSAGELFF. The DNA of the CDR3 is TGTGCCAGCTCACCATCAAGCGGGAGTGCCGGGGAGCTGTTTTTT.

This clonotype occurred many times. This chain connects TRBV5-1 to TRBJ1-1; TRBD1 matches at 7 bases. The V gene's germline CDR1 is SGHRS and CDR2 YFSETQ. The CDR3 consists of 15 residues. Trimming took 1 base from V and 4 from J; bases not matched to a gene: 7. The CDR3 region is CASSLPTQGFTEAFF. CDR3 sequence (DNA): TGCGCCAGCAGCTTGCCCACACAGGGGTTCACTGAAGCTTTCTTT.

This clonotype was picked up many times. The chain combines TRBV9 with TRBJ2-3; D is ambiguous. This CDR3 comprises 14 residues. V lost 4 bases and J 9 bases, leaving 18 bases between the germline ends. Germline CDR1 SGDLS, CDR2 YYNGEE. In nucleotides, the CDR3 is TGTGCCAGCAGCAACTCACGTCCGTCGTCAACGCAGTATTTT. Its translation is CASSNSRPSSTQYF. Combining the CDR3 with reference TRBV9 and TRBJ2-3 gives the whole variable domain DSGVTQTPKHLITATGQRVTLRCSPRSGDLSVYWYQQSLDQGLQFLIQYYNGEERAKGNILERFSAQQFPDLHSELNLSSLELGDSALYFCASSNSRPSSTQYFGPGTRLTVL.

The J gene is TRBJ2-2, the V gene TRBV6-5; D may be TRBD1 (6 bases). Looked up from germline, CDR1 is MNHEY and CDR2 is SVGAGI. The CDR3 runs to 17 residues. V was trimmed by 2 bases and J by 4 bases, leaving 17 bases between them. The CDR3 protein is CASSYGGRGVGTGELFF. In DNA form, the CDR3 reads TGTGCCAGCAGTTACGGGGGCAGGGGAGTAGGCACCGGGGAGCTGTTTTTT.

This chain uses TRBV28 with TRBJ2-7; 10 bases line up with TRBD1. J was trimmed by 5 bases and V by 3 bases; bases with no gene match: 7. The CDR3 extends over 15 amino acids. Germline assignment: CDR1 MDHEN and CDR2 SYDVKM. CDR3 DNA sequence: TGTGCCAGCAGTTTGCGAGGGACAGGGGTCCACGAGCAGTACTTC. Translating it yields CASSLRGTGVHEQYF.

This clonotype showed up many times. V gene TRBV7-3 combines with J gene TRBJ2-7, with D perhaps given as TRBD1 or TRBD2 (5 bases each). The V end was cut by 8 bases, the J end by 4 bases, with 15 bases between. Looked up from germline, CDR1 is SGHTA and CDR2 is FQGTGA. This CDR3 spans 13 amino acids. Written as DNA, the CDR3 is TGTGCCAGCTCCCGAGGGGTCGAGTACGAGCAGTACTTC. It yields the protein CASSRGVEYEQYF. Drawing the rest from reference TRBV7-3 and TRBJ2-7, the complete variable domain is GAGVSQTPSNKVTEKGKYVELRCDPISGHTALYWYRQSLGQGPEFLIYFQGTGAADDSGLPNDRFFAVRPEGSVSTLKIQRTERGDSAVYLCASSRGVEYEQYFGPGTRLTVT.

Ten or more counts support this clonotype. This sequence joins TRBV6-6 and TRBJ2-3; 7 nucleotides align to TRBD2. Germline lookup yields CDR1 MNHNY and CDR2 SVGAGI (reference sequence). V trimming: 6 bases; J trimming: 3 bases; junction bases outside the gene matches: 9. The CDR3 is made up of 15 amino acids. CDR3 in DNA: TGTGCCAGCAGCCTTGGACTAGATCGTACAGATACGCAGTATTTT. As protein: CASSLGLDRTDTQYF.